The following is a TCR beta chain sequence with its context. Its antigen is as yet unknown. Sequencing libraries made from TCR beta cDNA carried unique molecular identifiers. Roughly 500,000 cDNA molecules were obtained per 1 to 10 million input T cells. TCRdb called the PCR reads again in MiXCR, with one record for every CDR3 protein. Of roughly 600,000 distinct CDR3 sequences in the sample, about 44% were seen once. This specimen belongs to a study of post-analysis software for immune sequencing data. Study-wide background: There were relapsing-remitting, secondary progressive and progressive-relapsing multiple sclerosis among the disease courses included. Study outcomes and limitations: Higher frequency in patients than in controls was seen for five TRBV segments, with TRBV5-6, TRBV5-1 and TRBV20-1 among them. A significant reduction in normalized Chao1 diversity was observed in multiple sclerosis patients versus controls. F-measure co-clustering was strong for batch-matched samples.

This CDR3 has 12 residues. V was pared by 6 bases and J by 5 bases, with 11 bases between. Germline V gene lookup returns CDR1 MNHEY and CDR2 SVGAGI. This chain links TRBV6-5 with TRBJ2-7, with a weak D call TRBD1 (5 bases). The specimen sequenced was blood. The TCR was taken from a girl aged 10 to 17 with multiple sclerosis. CDR3 DNA: TGTGCCAGCAGGGCAGGGCCCCACGAGCAGTACTTC. Its protein is CASRAGPHEQYF.